These 5 T cell receptor beta chains came from one sample sequenced in a study of cytomegalovirus exposure and HLA in healthy donors (TCRdb year 2017). The library relied on the immunoSEQ multiplex PCR assay. For the multiplex PCR, a mixture combining 60 forward primers for TCR Vbeta segments and 13 reverse primers for TCR Jbeta segments was used. TCRdb re-hosts the immuneACCESS table, in-frame sequences only. Its copies lack some clones; in the studies checked, an unresolved V gene accounts for under half of them, and the cause for the rest is not known. This sample is represented by some 150,000 clones; 62% of them were singletons. The ten largest clones capture about 2.9% of the sample. The sequencing sample was made of PBMCs. The receptors were gathered from a man aged 35-49 years in good health and CMV-seronegative.

V usage is TRBV6-6 and J usage is TRBJ2-1; 7 positions match TRBD2. Looked up from germline, CDR1 is MNHNY and CDR2 is SVGAGI (reference sequence). The junction had 11 bases not matched to a gene; V was cut back by 2 bases and J by 10 bases. The CDR3 totals 15 residues. CDR3 in DNA: TGTGCCAGCAGTTACCTCGGGCTAGCGGAAGAAGAGCAGTTCTTC. It translates to CASSYLGLAEEEQFF.

The chain combines TRBV5-4 with TRBJ2-2; 8 bases are a match to TRBD2. The trim removed 0 bases at V and 4 bases at J, leaving 5 bases unmatched. The germline V gene encodes CDR1 SGHNT and CDR2 YYREEE (reference sequence). There are 16 residues in the CDR3. CDR3 DNA sequence: TGTGCCAGCAGCTTGGCCTGGCTAGCGGGCACCGGGGAGCTGTTTTTT. This encodes CASSLAWLAGTGELFF.

The chain has TRBV10-3 and TRBJ2-2; tentative D call: TRBD1 (5 bases). Per the germline V gene, CDR1 is ENHRY and CDR2 is SYGVKD. Trimming left V 3 bases short and J 0 bases short, with 8 bases between. The length of the CDR3 is 15 residues. The CDR3 loop reads CAISEGDSNTGELFF. CDR3 nucleotide sequence: TGTGCCATCAGTGAAGGGGATTCGAACACCGGGGAGCTGTTTTTT.

The chain employs TRBV7-2 and TRBJ2-3; D uncertain. CDR1 and CDR2 (germline): SGHTA, FQGNSA. V lost 0 bases, J lost 1 base, and 8 bases lay in between. There are 15 residues in the CDR3. The CDR3 here is CASSLAQGGTDTQYF. The CDR3 DNA reads as TGTGCCAGCAGCTTAGCCCAAGGAGGCACAGATACGCAGTATTTT.

In its sample, this clone was seen a few times. The chain employs TRBV5-8 and TRBJ1-5; TRBD1 matches 7 bases. Trimming took 4 bases from V and 1 from J; bases not matched to a gene: 8. Germline V gene sequence: CDR1 SGHTS, CDR2 YDEGEE. The CDR3 has 16 residues. CDR3 coding DNA: TGTGCCAGCAGCCCCCGACAGGGACAGAGCAATCAGCCCCAGCATTTT. It is translated as CASSPRQGQSNQPQHF.